This TCR beta chain was captured by sequencing in a study of T cell changes during pregnancy in multiple sclerosis. This clone was detected only once. TCRdb's table, derived via immunoSEQ multiplex PCR, lists solely in-frame clones and lacks some. The data show tens of thousands of clones, under 95% seen once. The sequence was collected from a female donor with multiple sclerosis, enrolled in a pregnancy study. Sequenced material: peripheral blood, taken before pregnancy.

CDR3 loop: CASSPREAGGLETQYF. The CDR3 nucleotides read TGTGCCAGCAGCCCCCGCGAAGCGGGAGGGCTAGAGACCCAGTACTTC. This sequence joins TRBV7-9 and TRBJ2-5, with 10 bases identical to TRBD2. Unmatched junction bases numbered 10, after V lost 5 bases and J lost 4 bases. This CDR3 is built from 16 residues. Germline values: CDR1 SEHNR, CDR2 FQNEAQ (reference sequence).